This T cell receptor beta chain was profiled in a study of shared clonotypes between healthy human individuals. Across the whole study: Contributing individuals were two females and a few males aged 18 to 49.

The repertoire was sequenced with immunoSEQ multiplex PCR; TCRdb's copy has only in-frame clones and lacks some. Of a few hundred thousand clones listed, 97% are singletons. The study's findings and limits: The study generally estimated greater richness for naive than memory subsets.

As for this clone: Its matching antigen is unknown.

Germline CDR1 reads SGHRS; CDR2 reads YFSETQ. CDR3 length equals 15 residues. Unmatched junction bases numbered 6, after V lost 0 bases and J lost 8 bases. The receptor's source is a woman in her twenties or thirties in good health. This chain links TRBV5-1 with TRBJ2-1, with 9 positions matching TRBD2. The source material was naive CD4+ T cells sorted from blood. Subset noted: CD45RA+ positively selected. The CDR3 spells CASSLVAGDVYEQFF. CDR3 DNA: TGCGCCAGCAGCTTGGTAGCGGGAGATGTCTATGAGCAGTTCTTC.